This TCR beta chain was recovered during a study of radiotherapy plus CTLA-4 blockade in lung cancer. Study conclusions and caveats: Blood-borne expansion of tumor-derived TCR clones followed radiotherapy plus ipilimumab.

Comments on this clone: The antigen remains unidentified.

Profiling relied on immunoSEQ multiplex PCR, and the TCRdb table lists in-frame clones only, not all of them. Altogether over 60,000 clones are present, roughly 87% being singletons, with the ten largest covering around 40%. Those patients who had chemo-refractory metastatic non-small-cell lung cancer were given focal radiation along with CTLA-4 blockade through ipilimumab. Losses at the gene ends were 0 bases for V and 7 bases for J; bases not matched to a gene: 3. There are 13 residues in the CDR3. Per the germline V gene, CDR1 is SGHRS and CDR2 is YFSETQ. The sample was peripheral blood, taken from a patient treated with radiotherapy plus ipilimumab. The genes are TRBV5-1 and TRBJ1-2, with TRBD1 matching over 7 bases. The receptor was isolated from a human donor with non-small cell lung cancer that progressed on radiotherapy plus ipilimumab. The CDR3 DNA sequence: TGCGCCAGCAGCTTGGCAGGGGGAGGTGGCTACACCTTC. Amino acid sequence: CASSLAGGGGYTF. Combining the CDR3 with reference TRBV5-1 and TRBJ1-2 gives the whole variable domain KAGVTQTPRYLIKTRGQQVTLSCSPISGHRSVSWYQQTPGQGLQFLFEYFSETQRNKGNFPGRFSGRQFSNSRSEMNVSTLELGDSALYLCASSLAGGGGYTFGSGTRLTVV.